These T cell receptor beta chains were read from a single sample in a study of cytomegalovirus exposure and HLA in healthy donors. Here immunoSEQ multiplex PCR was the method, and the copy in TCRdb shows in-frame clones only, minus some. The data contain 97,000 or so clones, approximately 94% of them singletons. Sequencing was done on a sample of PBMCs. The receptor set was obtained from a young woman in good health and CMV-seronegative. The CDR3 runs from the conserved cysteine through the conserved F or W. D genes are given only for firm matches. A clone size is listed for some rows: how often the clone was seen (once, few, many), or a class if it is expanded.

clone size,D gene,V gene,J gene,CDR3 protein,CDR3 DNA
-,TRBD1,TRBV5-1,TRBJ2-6,CASSLFPTGPNSGANVLTF,TGCGCCAGCAGCTTGTTTCCGACAGGGCCAAACTCTGGGGCCAACGTCCTGACTTTC
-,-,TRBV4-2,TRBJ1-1,CASSQDGQANTEAFF,TGTGCCAGCAGCCAAGATGGTCAGGCGAACACTGAAGCTTTCTTT
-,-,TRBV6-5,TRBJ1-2,CASSPDYYGYTF,TGTGCCAGCAGTCCAGACTACTATGGCTACACCTTC
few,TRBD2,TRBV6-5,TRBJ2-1,CASSYSLAGANEQFF,TGTGCCAGCAGTTACTCACTAGCGGGAGCTAATGAGCAGTTCTTC
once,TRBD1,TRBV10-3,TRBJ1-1,CAISDRGRTEAFF,TGTGCCATCAGTGACAGGGGGCGGACTGAAGCTTTCTTT
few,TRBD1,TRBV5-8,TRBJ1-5,CASSYPGQGNQPQHF,TGTGCCAGCAGCTACCCGGGACAGGGTAATCAGCCCCAGCATTTT
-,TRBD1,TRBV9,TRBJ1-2,CASSVADDGRGKGYTF,TGTGCCAGCAGCGTAGCAGATGACGGCAGGGGGAAGGGCTACACCTTC
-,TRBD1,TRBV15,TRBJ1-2,CATSRDRGTYGYTF,TGTGCCACCAGCAGAGACAGGGGGACCTATGGCTACACCTTC
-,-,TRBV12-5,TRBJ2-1,CASGFRVYNEQFF,TGTGCTAGTGGTTTTCGGGTATACAATGAGCAGTTCTTC
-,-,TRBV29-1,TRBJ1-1,CSVEQDYMNTEAFF,TGCAGCGTTGAACAGGATTACATGAACACTGAAGCTTTCTTT
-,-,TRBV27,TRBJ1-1,CASSSGGNTEAFF,TGTGCCAGCAGTTCTGGAGGGAACACTGAAGCTTTCTTT
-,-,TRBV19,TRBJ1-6,CASSNAGGGSPLHF,TGTGCCAGTAGTAATGCCGGCGGGGGTTCACCCCTCCACTTT
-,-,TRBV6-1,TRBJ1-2,CASTHDPEDGYTF,TGTGCCAGCACTCACGACCCGGAGGACGGCTACACCTTC
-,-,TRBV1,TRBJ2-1,CTSSPRTSGRETHEQFF,TGCACCAGCAGCCCTAGGACTAGCGGGAGGGAAACACATGAGCAGTTCTTC
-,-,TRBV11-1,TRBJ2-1,CASSLAPGSSYNEQFF,TGTGCCAGCAGCTTGGCCCCGGGGAGTTCCTACAATGAGCAGTTCTTC